A selection of T cell receptor beta chains follows, all from one sample in a study of T cells in Graves' hyperthyroidism and ophthalmopathy. TCRdb re-called the multiplex PCR reads with MiXCR, one entry per CDR3 protein. This table holds under 400,000 distinct CDR3 sequences, 15% to 20% found once. The material sequenced was blood. The receptors stem from a woman between 45 and 65 years old with Graves' hyperthyroidism. CDR3s include the opening cysteine and the closing phenylalanine or tryptophan. The D gene is left open where the match is weak. Expanded clones are given a class, and other clones once, few, many or no size at all.

cdr3_aa: CASSLGGYEQYF
cdr3_nt: TGTGCCAGCAGTCTGGGGGGCTACGAGCAGTACTTC
cdr3_length: 12
d_call: .
clone_size: many
v_call: TRBV28
j_call: TRBJ2-7

cdr3_aa: CASTLSWAGGRNEQFF
cdr3_nt: TGTGCCAGTACGCTGTCCTGGGCGGGGGGGCGCAATGAGCAGTTCTTC
cdr3_length: 16
d_call: TRBD2
clone_size: .
v_call: TRBV19
j_call: TRBJ2-1

cdr3_aa: CASSQVPISYEQYF
cdr3_nt: TGCGCCAGCAGCCAGGTTCCCATCTCCTACGAGCAGTACTTC
cdr3_length: 14
d_call: .
clone_size: .
v_call: TRBV2
j_call: TRBJ2-7

cdr3_aa: CASRTRTAANTGELFF
cdr3_nt: TGTGCCAGCAGGACCCGGACAGCCGCGAACACCGGGGAGCTGTTTTTT
cdr3_length: 16
d_call: .
clone_size: many
v_call: TRBV28
j_call: TRBJ2-2

cdr3_aa: CSANIRGPDTQYF
cdr3_nt: TGCAGTGCCAATATCAGGGGGCCCGATACGCAGTATTTT
cdr3_length: 13
d_call: TRBD1
clone_size: once
v_call: TRBV20-1
j_call: TRBJ2-3

cdr3_aa: CASSGSGLSLSEAFF
cdr3_nt: TGCGCCAGCAGCGGCTCCGGCCTCTCTCTTTCTGAAGCTTTCTTT
cdr3_length: 15
d_call: .
clone_size: few
v_call: TRBV5-1
j_call: TRBJ1-1

cdr3_aa: CASSVGIGNNEQFF
cdr3_nt: TGTGCCAGTAGCGTCGGGATTGGAAACAATGAGCAGTTCTTC
cdr3_length: 14
d_call: .
clone_size: few
v_call: TRBV19
j_call: TRBJ2-1

cdr3_aa: CSAVRTSAYNEQFF
cdr3_nt: TGCAGTGCGGTCCGGACTAGCGCTTACAATGAGCAGTTCTTC
cdr3_length: 14
d_call: TRBD2
clone_size: .
v_call: TRBV20-1
j_call: TRBJ2-1

cdr3_aa: CASSQVAGSQETQYF
cdr3_nt: TGTGCCAGCAGCCAAGTCGCGGGAAGCCAAGAGACCCAGTACTTC
cdr3_length: 15
d_call: .
clone_size: many
v_call: TRBV3-1
j_call: TRBJ2-5

cdr3_aa: CASSQVVGNTIYF
cdr3_nt: TGTGCCAGCAGCCAAGTTGTTGGAAACACCATATATTTT
cdr3_length: 13
d_call: .
clone_size: .
v_call: TRBV3-1
j_call: TRBJ1-3

cdr3_aa: CATSKTGGGELFF
cdr3_nt: TGTGCCACCAGCAAGACAGGGGGCGGGGAGCTGTTTTTT
cdr3_length: 13
d_call: TRBD1
clone_size: few
v_call: TRBV15
j_call: TRBJ2-2

cdr3_aa: CASSLGQATYEQYF
cdr3_nt: TGCGCCAGCAGCTTGGGACAGGCGACCTACGAGCAGTACTTC
cdr3_length: 14
d_call: .
clone_size: many
v_call: TRBV5-1
j_call: TRBJ2-7

cdr3_aa: CASSQEGDVFGTSRYTQYF
cdr3_nt: TGTGCCAGCAGCCAAGAAGGGGACGTTTTCGGGACTAGCAGATATACCCAGTACTTC
cdr3_length: 19
d_call: TRBD2
clone_size: many
v_call: TRBV3-1
j_call: TRBJ2-5

cdr3_aa: CASSPSGDEQYF
cdr3_nt: TGTGCCAGCAGCCCCTCCGGGGACGAGCAGTACTTC
cdr3_length: 12
d_call: .
clone_size: many
v_call: TRBV3-1
j_call: TRBJ2-7

cdr3_aa: CASSVTSGANNEQFF
cdr3_nt: TGTGCCAGCAGCGTGACTAGCGGGGCTAACAATGAGCAGTTCTTC
cdr3_length: 15
d_call: TRBD2
clone_size: .
v_call: TRBV9
j_call: TRBJ2-1

cdr3_aa: CATSRSWAGSSETQYF
cdr3_nt: TGTGCCACCAGCAGGTCTTGGGCAGGGAGTTCGGAGACCCAGTACTTC
cdr3_length: 16
d_call: .
clone_size: .
v_call: TRBV15
j_call: TRBJ2-5

cdr3_aa: CASSLRTGALNEQFF
cdr3_nt: TGCGCCAGCAGCCTTAGGACAGGGGCTTTAAATGAGCAGTTCTTC
cdr3_length: 15
d_call: TRBD1
clone_size: few
v_call: TRBV5-1
j_call: TRBJ2-1

cdr3_aa: CASSEDRVGTYEQYF
cdr3_nt: TGTGCCAGCAGTGAGGACAGGGTAGGGACCTACGAGCAGTACTTC
cdr3_length: 15
d_call: TRBD1
clone_size: many
v_call: TRBV12-3/TRBV12-4
j_call: TRBJ2-7

cdr3_aa: CASSAQGYYGYTF
cdr3_nt: TGTGCCAGCAGTGCACAGGGGTACTATGGCTACACCTTC
cdr3_length: 13
d_call: TRBD1
clone_size: few
v_call: TRBV6-1
j_call: TRBJ1-2

cdr3_aa: CASSLSGGDYNEQFF
cdr3_nt: TGTGCCAGCAGCTTAAGCGGGGGGGACTACAATGAGCAGTTCTTC
cdr3_length: 15
d_call: TRBD2
clone_size: many
v_call: TRBV11-2
j_call: TRBJ2-1

cdr3_aa: CASSLPRNEQFF
cdr3_nt: TGTGCCAGCAGTTTACCCCGAAATGAGCAGTTCTTC
cdr3_length: 12
d_call: .
clone_size: many
v_call: TRBV28
j_call: TRBJ2-1

cdr3_aa: CASSLDTAAGANVLTF
cdr3_nt: TGTGCCAGCAGCTTAGATACGGCAGCTGGGGCCAACGTCCTGACTTTC
cdr3_length: 16
d_call: .
clone_size: few
v_call: TRBV11-2
j_call: TRBJ2-6

cdr3_aa: CSAGTGGRVDEEQFF
cdr3_nt: TGCAGTGCTGGGACTGGCGGGAGGGTTGATGAGGAGCAGTTCTTC
cdr3_length: 15
d_call: TRBD2
clone_size: .
v_call: TRBV20-1
j_call: TRBJ2-1

cdr3_aa: CASSFRVYEQYF
cdr3_nt: TGTGCCAGCAGTTTCCGGGTCTACGAGCAGTACTTC
cdr3_length: 12
d_call: .
clone_size: many
v_call: TRBV28
j_call: TRBJ2-7

cdr3_aa: CATSRGRDRLGYSNQPQHF
cdr3_nt: TGTGCCACCAGCAGAGGGAGGGACAGATTGGGATATAGCAATCAGCCCCAGCATTTT
cdr3_length: 19
d_call: TRBD1
clone_size: few
v_call: TRBV15
j_call: TRBJ1-5

cdr3_aa: CASSPDPGQGNYEQYF
cdr3_nt: TGTGCCAGCTCACCAGACCCGGGACAGGGGAACTACGAGCAGTACTTC
cdr3_length: 16
d_call: TRBD1
clone_size: many
v_call: TRBV18
j_call: TRBJ2-7

cdr3_aa: CATSRRGLGTDTQYF
cdr3_nt: TGTGCCACCAGCCGACGAGGCCTGGGCACAGATACGCAGTATTTT
cdr3_length: 15
d_call: .
clone_size: .
v_call: TRBV15
j_call: TRBJ2-3

cdr3_aa: CASSPRLAAPTDTQYF
cdr3_nt: TGTGCCAGTAGTCCCCGACTAGCGGCTCCCACAGATACGCAGTATTTT
cdr3_length: 16
d_call: TRBD2
clone_size: .
v_call: TRBV19
j_call: TRBJ2-3

cdr3_aa: CASSPVEMQETQYF
cdr3_nt: TGTGCCAGCAGCCCCGTGGAGATGCAAGAGACCCAGTACTTC
cdr3_length: 14
d_call: .
clone_size: few
v_call: TRBV3-1
j_call: TRBJ2-5

cdr3_aa: CASSFMSSGPNEQFF
cdr3_nt: TGCGCCAGCAGCTTTATGTCTAGCGGCCCCAATGAGCAGTTCTTC
cdr3_length: 15
d_call: TRBD2
clone_size: many
v_call: TRBV5-1
j_call: TRBJ2-1

cdr3_aa: CASIKDSMNTEAFF
cdr3_nt: TGCGCCAGCATTAAAGACAGCATGAACACTGAAGCTTTCTTT
cdr3_length: 14
d_call: .
clone_size: many
v_call: TRBV5-1
j_call: TRBJ1-1

cdr3_aa: CASSQDRGQAEQYF
cdr3_nt: TGCGCCAGCAGCCAAGATCGGGGACAGGCCGAGCAGTACTTC
cdr3_length: 14
d_call: TRBD1
clone_size: .
v_call: TRBV4-1
j_call: TRBJ2-7

cdr3_aa: CASSGSGTSNYNEQFF
cdr3_nt: TGTGCCAGCAGTGGATCCGGGACTAGCAACTACAATGAGCAGTTCTTC
cdr3_length: 16
d_call: TRBD2
clone_size: few
v_call: TRBV27
j_call: TRBJ2-1

cdr3_aa: CASSESEGSGAKNIQYF
cdr3_nt: TGTGCCAGCAGTGAATCGGAAGGGAGTGGGGCCAAAAACATTCAGTACTTC
cdr3_length: 17
d_call: .
clone_size: few
v_call: TRBV6-1
j_call: TRBJ2-4

cdr3_aa: CASSLAGQGGDEQFF
cdr3_nt: TGCGCCAGCAGCTTGGCGGGACAGGGGGGTGATGAGCAGTTCTTC
cdr3_length: 15
d_call: TRBD1
clone_size: .
v_call: TRBV5-1
j_call: TRBJ2-1

cdr3_aa: CASSYGKRSTEAFF
cdr3_nt: TGTGCCAGCAGTTATGGGAAAAGGAGCACTGAAGCTTTCTTT
cdr3_length: 14
d_call: .
clone_size: .
v_call: TRBV6-5
j_call: TRBJ1-1

cdr3_aa: CASTYTGNTEAFF
cdr3_nt: TGTGCCAGCACCTACACAGGGAACACTGAAGCTTTCTTT
cdr3_length: 13
d_call: .
clone_size: many
v_call: TRBV28
j_call: TRBJ1-1

cdr3_aa: CSAREGGGIVNTEAFF
cdr3_nt: TGCAGTGCTAGAGAGGGAGGGGGGATCGTGAACACTGAAGCTTTCTTT
cdr3_length: 16
d_call: .
clone_size: many
v_call: TRBV20-1
j_call: TRBJ1-1

cdr3_aa: CSVETGTSVRNEQFF
cdr3_nt: TGCAGCGTTGAAACCGGGACTAGCGTCAGGAATGAGCAGTTCTTC
cdr3_length: 15
d_call: TRBD2
clone_size: few
v_call: TRBV29-1
j_call: TRBJ2-1

cdr3_aa: CASSLAIAGINNEQFF
cdr3_nt: TGTGCCAGCAGCTTAGCGATAGCGGGAATCAACAATGAGCAGTTCTTC
cdr3_length: 16
d_call: TRBD2
clone_size: many
v_call: TRBV7-8
j_call: TRBJ2-1

cdr3_aa: CASSKKDGTYEQYF
cdr3_nt: TGCGCCAGCAGTAAAAAGGACGGGACCTACGAGCAGTACTTC
cdr3_length: 14
d_call: .
clone_size: few
v_call: TRBV5-1
j_call: TRBJ2-7

cdr3_aa: CASSWDTSYEQYF
cdr3_nt: TGTGCCAGCAGCTGGGACACCTCCTACGAGCAGTACTTC
cdr3_length: 13
d_call: .
clone_size: many
v_call: TRBV11-2
j_call: TRBJ2-7

cdr3_aa: CASSLDRGGSYEQYF
cdr3_nt: TGTGCCAGCAGCCTTGACAGGGGGGGCTCCTACGAGCAGTACTTC
cdr3_length: 15
d_call: TRBD1
clone_size: .
v_call: TRBV12-3/TRBV12-4
j_call: TRBJ2-7

cdr3_aa: CASSQDPRAASGGADTGELFF
cdr3_nt: TGTGCCAGCAGCCAAGATCCCCGTGCGGCTAGCGGGGGGGCCGACACCGGGGAGCTGTTTTTT
cdr3_length: 21
d_call: TRBD2
clone_size: many
v_call: TRBV3-1
j_call: TRBJ2-2

cdr3_aa: CASRNRDSHTYEQYF
cdr3_nt: TGTGCCAGCAGGAACCGGGACAGTCATACCTACGAGCAGTACTTC
cdr3_length: 15
d_call: TRBD1
clone_size: many
v_call: TRBV2
j_call: TRBJ2-7

cdr3_aa: CSVEEGTGGGDGYTF
cdr3_nt: TGCAGCGTTGAAGAAGGGACAGGGGGTGGCGATGGCTACACCTTC
cdr3_length: 15
d_call: TRBD1
clone_size: .
v_call: TRBV29-1
j_call: TRBJ1-2

cdr3_aa: CASSQDTSGGQSQYF
cdr3_nt: TGTGCCAGCAGCCAGGATACTAGCGGGGGGCAATCCCAGTACTTC
cdr3_length: 15
d_call: TRBD2
clone_size: few
v_call: TRBV3-1
j_call: TRBJ2-5

cdr3_aa: CSARDLAGGSGYGYTF
cdr3_nt: TGCAGTGCTAGAGATTTGGCTGGGGGGTCCGGCTATGGCTACACCTTC
cdr3_length: 16
d_call: .
clone_size: many
v_call: TRBV20-1
j_call: TRBJ1-2

cdr3_aa: CASSEGAWGGTEAFF
cdr3_nt: TGTGCCAGCAGTGAAGGGGCATGGGGCGGCACTGAAGCTTTCTTT
cdr3_length: 15
d_call: .
clone_size: .
v_call: TRBV2
j_call: TRBJ1-1

cdr3_aa: CASSLWSRSYGKETQYF
cdr3_nt: TGTGCCAGCAGCTTATGGTCGAGAAGTTATGGCAAAGAGACCCAGTACTTC
cdr3_length: 17
d_call: .
clone_size: few
v_call: TRBV7-9
j_call: TRBJ2-5

cdr3_aa: CASTPTPHTQYF
cdr3_nt: TGTGCCAGCACTCCCACGCCCCATACGCAGTATTTT
cdr3_length: 12
d_call: .
clone_size: few
v_call: TRBV12-3/TRBV12-4
j_call: TRBJ2-3

cdr3_aa: CASSLDPNEKLFF
cdr3_nt: TGTGCCAGCAGCTTAGATCCCAATGAAAAACTGTTTTTT
cdr3_length: 13
d_call: .
clone_size: many
v_call: TRBV11-2
j_call: TRBJ1-4

cdr3_aa: CASSSSRTGPSGNTIYF
cdr3_nt: TGTGCCAGCTCATCTTCAAGGACAGGCCCCTCTGGAAACACCATATATTTT
cdr3_length: 17
d_call: TRBD1
clone_size: .
v_call: TRBV18
j_call: TRBJ1-3